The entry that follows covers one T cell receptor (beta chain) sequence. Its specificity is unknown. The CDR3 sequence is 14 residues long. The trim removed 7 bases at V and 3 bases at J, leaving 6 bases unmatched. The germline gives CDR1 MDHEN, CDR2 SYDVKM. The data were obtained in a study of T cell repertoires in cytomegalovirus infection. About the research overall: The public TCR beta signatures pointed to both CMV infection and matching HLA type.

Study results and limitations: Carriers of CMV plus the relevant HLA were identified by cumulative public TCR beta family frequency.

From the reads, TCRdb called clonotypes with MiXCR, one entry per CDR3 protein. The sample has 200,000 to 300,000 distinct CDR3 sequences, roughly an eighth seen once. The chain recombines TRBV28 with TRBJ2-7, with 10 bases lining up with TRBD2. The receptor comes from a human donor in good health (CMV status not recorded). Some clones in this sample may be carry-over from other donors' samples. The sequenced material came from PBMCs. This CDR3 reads CASTSGTSDYEQYF. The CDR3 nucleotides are TGTGCCAGCACCTCCGGGACTAGCGACTACGAGCAGTACTTC.